A selection of T cell receptor beta chains follows, all from one sample in a study of TIL therapy for anti-PD-1-resistant metastatic lung cancer. Method: immunoSEQ multiplex PCR; TCRdb's copy keeps in-frame clones and lacks some. The sample has 20,000 or so clones, roughly 80% seen once. Here the sequenced sample was blood, taken at baseline. These receptors all stem from a person aged 25 to 79 with non-small cell lung cancer. CDR3s include the opening cysteine and the closing phenylalanine or tryptophan. The order of the fields is clone size, V gene, J gene, D gene, CDR3 protein, CDR3 DNA. A D gene is named only where the DNA matches it firmly. Size tells how often a clone was seen (once, few, many) or the class of an expanded clone, and some rows leave it out.

abundance: once; v_gene: TRBV27; j_gene: TRBJ1-5; d_gene: NA; CDR3aa: CASGYPTFLLIGQPQHF; CDR3nt: TGTGCCAGTGGGTACCCTACTTTCCTCCTCATCGGGCAGCCCCAGCATTTT
abundance: NA; v_gene: TRBV28; j_gene: TRBJ2-3; d_gene: TRBD2; CDR3aa: CASSTGTSQYPSTDTQYF; CDR3nt: TGTGCCAGCTCGACCGGGACTAGCCAATATCCTAGCACAGATACGCAGTATTTT
abundance: few; v_gene: TRBV7-9; j_gene: TRBJ1-4; d_gene: NA; CDR3aa: CASSLYATNEKLFF; CDR3nt: TGTGCCAGCAGCTTGTATGCAACTAATGAAAAACTGTTTTTT
abundance: NA; v_gene: TRBV6-1; j_gene: TRBJ2-7; d_gene: TRBD2; CDR3aa: CASSEARLAGSYEQYF; CDR3nt: TGTGCCAGCAGTGAAGCGCGGCTAGCGGGATCCTACGAGCAGTACTTC
abundance: NA; v_gene: TRBV28; j_gene: TRBJ1-1; d_gene: NA; CDR3aa: CASSPLGRDDTEAFF; CDR3nt: TGTGCCAGCAGCCCTCTGGGACGGGATGACACTGAAGCTTTCTTT
abundance: NA; v_gene: TRBV18; j_gene: TRBJ1-1; d_gene: TRBD1; CDR3aa: CASSEQGAGTEAFF; CDR3nt: TGTGCCAGCTCCGAACAGGGGGCGGGCACTGAAGCTTTCTTT
abundance: NA; v_gene: TRBV2; j_gene: TRBJ1-1; d_gene: TRBD1; CDR3aa: CASSGLTGTEAFF; CDR3nt: TGTGCCAGCAGTGGCCTGACAGGGACTGAAGCTTTCTTT
abundance: NA; v_gene: TRBV5-1; j_gene: TRBJ2-1; d_gene: NA; CDR3aa: CASSLAPPAGSYNEQFF; CDR3nt: TGCGCCAGCAGCTTGGCACCCCCGGCAGGCTCCTACAATGAGCAGTTCTTC
abundance: NA; v_gene: TRBV4-3; j_gene: TRBJ2-7; d_gene: TRBD1; CDR3aa: CASSQDLGQGSYEQYF; CDR3nt: TGCGCCAGCAGCCAAGACTTAGGACAGGGCTCCTACGAGCAGTACTTC
abundance: once; v_gene: TRBV7-2; j_gene: TRBJ2-1; d_gene: TRBD2; CDR3aa: CASSLMVAGDNEQFF; CDR3nt: TGTGCCAGCAGCTTAATGGTAGCGGGGGACAATGAGCAGTTCTTC
abundance: few; v_gene: TRBV7-9; j_gene: TRBJ2-7; d_gene: TRBD1; CDR3aa: CASSWTGDEQYF; CDR3nt: TGTGCCAGCAGCTGGACAGGGGACGAGCAGTACTTC
abundance: NA; v_gene: TRBV4-3; j_gene: TRBJ2-7; d_gene: TRBD2; CDR3aa: CASSQDLGGGYEQYF; CDR3nt: TGCGCCAGCAGCCAAGATCTGGGGGGAGGGTACGAGCAGTACTTC